The table lists the clone carrying this TCR beta chain with a few counts. At one of its ends the junction is not consistent with the germline gene, which may arise from a read error. The V gene's germline CDR1 is SGHRS and CDR2 YFSETQ. This CDR3 is 10 amino acids long. In the study's own analysis: Cell counts per sample came from amplifying reference gene primers. TCRdb's table, derived via immunoSEQ multiplex PCR, lists solely in-frame clones and lacks some. V, J and clone size are those of that table, while D and trimming were read from the DNA. The sample contains 200,000 to 300,000 clones, approximately 84% of which appear only once. This specimen belongs to a study of blood T cell repertoires in COVID-19. Study as a whole: Samples came from the United States, Italy and Spain, spanning acute and convalescent COVID-19. The analysed material was cDNA or gDNA that came from T cells, B-cell-depleted T cells, or PBMCs.

The chain has TRBV5-1 and TRBJ1-1; 7 bases are shared with TRBD1. The clonotype was recovered from a man aged 45-65 years with acute or convalescent COVID-19. Material: peripheral blood. The DNA of the CDR3 is TGCGCCAGCCGGGGACAGTTTCCCGTCTTT. Translation gives CASRGQFPVF.